These T cell receptor beta chains were read from a single sample in a study of identifying expanded T cells in peripheral blood. Profiled with immunoSEQ multiplex PCR; TCRdb holds only in-frame clones, not every one. The table records some 72,000 clones, 75% to 90% of them present only once. Sequenced sample: blood. The receptor source for this set is a person aged 18 to 70 in good health. Both conserved end residues are part of each CDR3. Each record gives: D gene, V gene, J gene, CDR3 protein. D genes are given only for firm matches.

>NA|TRBV7-2|TRBJ2-5
CASSFTRSETQYF
>NA|TRBV28|TRBJ2-5
CASSSAGGSWETQYF
>NA|TRBV5-1|TRBJ2-1
CASSLVAGAIEQFF
>NA|TRBV5-1|TRBJ2-1
CASKWTDSSYNEQFF
>NA|TRBV7-2|TRBJ2-3
CASSVRGDTQYF
>TRBD1|TRBV6-1|TRBJ2-7
CASRMGQDYEQYF
>TRBD2|TRBV29-1|TRBJ2-1
CSVDQREGPDEQFF
>NA|TRBV13|TRBJ2-5
CASSPRGTETQYF
>TRBD1|TRBV4-1|TRBJ1-2
CASSRSDRETNYGYTF
>TRBD1|TRBV7-2|TRBJ1-3
CASSLAGTGSGNTIYF
>NA|TRBV6-5|TRBJ1-4
CASSLQWKNEKLFF
>NA|TRBV15|TRBJ2-1
CATSGVRWKSLNEQFF
>NA|TRBV7-2|TRBJ2-3
CASSLDGAAGITDTQYF
>NA|TRBV5-6|TRBJ1-5
CASSSGRGNQPQHF
>NA|TRBV27|TRBJ1-1
CASSSPGRTEAFF
>TRBD2|TRBV5-1|TRBJ2-3
CASSLGASGSPSTDTQYF
>TRBD1|TRBV5-1|TRBJ2-7
CASNTGTGLSYEQYF
>NA|TRBV7-6|TRBJ2-3
CASSLVIDTQYF
>TRBD2|TRBV4-1|TRBJ2-7
CASSQSSGPYEQYF
>NA|TRBV5-6|TRBJ2-5
CASSSTRGWETQYF
>NA|TRBV15|TRBJ2-1
CATSGLSSGSSYNEQFF
>NA|TRBV7-2|TRBJ2-7
CASSRTPGTSSYEQYF